This is a list of T cell receptor beta chains from one sample in a study of blood T cell repertoires in COVID-19. Clones were sequenced by immunoSEQ multiplex PCR, and TCRdb holds only the in-frame ones, with some missing. There are 100,000 to 150,000 clones in the sample; roughly 92% occur only once, and around 1.9% lies in the top ten. The sequenced sample was peripheral blood. These receptors were collected from a man aged 50 to 60 with COVID-19, enrolled during active disease. Both conserved end residues are part of each CDR3. Fields, in order: clone size, V gene, CDR3 protein. Where a row states a size, it is once, few, many or the class of an expanded clone; other rows omit it.

>NA|TRBV2
CASSDRNYNEKLFF
>NA|TRBV28
CASSTPTENTEAFF
>once|TRBV10-3
CAISALLQGNTIYF
>few|TRBV19
CASSFSVNSNQPQHF
>NA|TRBV4-2
CASSQGGGTISSGANVLTF
>NA|TRBV5-1
CASSLLAGGLGDEQFF
>NA|TRBV9
CASSGRGTGELFF
>NA|TRBV2
CASRKSGLAGDNEQFF
>NA|TRBV29-1
CSVVSWTQSDTQYF
>NA|TRBV7-8
CASSLDVGATRTGELFF
>NA|TRBV5-1
CASSLGLAGTGEQYF
>NA|TRBV19
CASSLTLRTGSNNGELFF
>NA|TRBV10-3
CAISEKTATGELFF
>NA|TRBV7-9
CASTPGGETYEQYF
>NA|TRBV7-2
CASSLASGPNTGELFF
>once|TRBV5-1
CASSPASGSTGDTQYF
>NA|TRBV14
CASSQDPGGLGSYNEQFF
>NA|TRBV5-4
CASSSRGLAAEQYF
>NA|TRBV10-1
CASSESEGANTGELFF
>once|TRBV6-5
CASRETGYGNTIYF
>once|TRBV24-1
CATSDSRETQYF
>NA|TRBV3-1/TRBV3-2
CASSKGLLAEPQHF
>once|TRBV3-1/TRBV3-2
CASPQETQYF
>once|TRBV2
CASARGGNEQFF
>NA|TRBV13
CASSSRTGLDTQYF
>NA|TRBV2
CASSSRLAGGQDTQYF
>NA|TRBV28
CASSSPNRGEQYF
>NA|TRBV7-2
CASRTGETQYF
>NA|TRBV11-2
CASSQDGSGGNTGELFF
>NA|TRBV27
CASSHGGGRISTDTQYF
>NA|TRBV5-1
CASSPGAGGEAFF
>NA|TRBV19
CASTTRGQGDYGYTF
>NA|TRBV18
CASSRDRSRSNEKLFF
>NA|TRBV4-1
CASSLPRILASGRAVSTGELFF
>once|TRBV30
CAWSGTGGQPQHF
>NA|TRBV6-5
CASRNPTDTGELFF
>NA|TRBV29-1
CSVASGRKTQYF
>NA|TRBV4-3
CASSQALAVQGYTF
>NA|TRBV9
CASSVRGNTGELFF
>NA|TRBV30
CAWRITGGGNTIYF
>NA|TRBV7-2
CASSFPETSGRGYNEQFF
>NA|TRBV6-5
CASRAVSSYNEQFF